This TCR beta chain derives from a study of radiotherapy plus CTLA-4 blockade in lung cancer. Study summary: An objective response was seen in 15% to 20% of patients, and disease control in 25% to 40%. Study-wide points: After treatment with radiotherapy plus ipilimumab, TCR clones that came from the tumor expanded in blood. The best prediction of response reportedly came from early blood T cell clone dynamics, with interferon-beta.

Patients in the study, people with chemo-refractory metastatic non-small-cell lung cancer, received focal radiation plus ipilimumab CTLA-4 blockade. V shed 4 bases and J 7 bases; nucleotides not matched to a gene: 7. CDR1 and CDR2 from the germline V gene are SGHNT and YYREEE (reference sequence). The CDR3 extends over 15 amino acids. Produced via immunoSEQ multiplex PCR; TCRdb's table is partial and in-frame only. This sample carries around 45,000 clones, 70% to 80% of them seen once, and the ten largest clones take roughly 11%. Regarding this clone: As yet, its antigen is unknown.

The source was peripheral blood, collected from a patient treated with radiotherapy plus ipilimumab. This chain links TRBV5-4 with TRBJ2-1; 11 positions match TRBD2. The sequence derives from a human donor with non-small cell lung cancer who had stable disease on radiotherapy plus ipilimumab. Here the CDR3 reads CASSHSSGGRNEQFF. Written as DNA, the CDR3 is TGTGCCAGCAGCCATTCTAGCGGGGGGCGGAATGAGCAGTTCTTC. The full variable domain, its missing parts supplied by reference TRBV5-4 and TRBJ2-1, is ETGVTQSPTHLIKTRGQQVTLRCSSQSGHNTVSWYQQALGQGPQFIFQYYREEENGRGNFPPRFSGLQFPNYSSELNVNALELDDSALYLCASSHSSGGRNEQFFGPGTRLTVL.